This record looks at one T cell receptor beta chain sequence and its context. Its antigen is still unknown. PCR involved 60 Vbeta and 13 Jbeta primers. Assay: immunoSEQ multiplex PCR; the TCRdb copy retains only in-frame clones and omits some. The profile shows 200,000 to 300,000 clones, roughly 78% of them singletons. This CDR3 is built from 13 residues. V lost 1 base, J lost 8 bases, and 12 bases lay in between. Germline lookup yields CDR1 SGHRS and CDR2 YFSETQ. The sample originates from a study of cytomegalovirus exposure and HLA in healthy donors. Study observations and caveats: There were some public TCRs occurring in many donors, but most TCR sequences were rare. In a later analysis, several top co-occurrence clusters appeared linked to parvovirus B19, influenza, CMV and Epstein-Barr virus. Likely technical artifact: a cluster of highly shared sequence variants. CMV antigen specificity was confirmed in vitro for three CMV-associated chains.

The receptor was isolated from a boy younger than 18 in good health and CMV-seronegative. The sample taken for sequencing was PBMCs. The chain combines TRBV5-1 with TRBJ1-2, with no clear D. CDR3: CASSLSPSRGYTF. As DNA, the CDR3 is TGCGCCAGCAGCTTGTCACCTAGCCGGGGCTACACCTTC.